Listed below are T cell receptor beta chains from one sample, sequenced in a study of graft-versus-host responses after intestinal transplantation. The table came from immunoSEQ multiplex PCR; TCRdb's copy has only in-frame clones and leaves some out. The sample lists roughly 90,000 clones, about 87% seen once, with roughly 0.28% in the top ten. No antigen is known for these receptors. Sample: unstimulated CD4+ T cells sorted from spleen or lymph node cells, taken before transplant. The receptor set was obtained from a human donor who was the organ donor for an intestinal transplant. The CDR3 runs from the conserved cysteine through the conserved F or W. The D gene is left open where the match is weak. For some rows the clone size is stated as once, few or many, or as a class when expanded; others skip it.

abundance	len	v_gene	j_gene	d_gene	CDR3nt	CDR3aa
-	14	TRBV27	TRBJ1-5	-	TGTGCCAGCAGTTTCACCCAGGGAAGCCAGCCCCAGCATTTT	CASSFTQGSQPQHF
-	16	TRBV5-4	TRBJ1-2	-	TGTGCCAGCAGCACGGAGGGAATTTCGTATACAAATGGCTACACCTTC	CASSTEGISYTNGYTF
once	16	TRBV5-6	TRBJ2-1	TRBD2	TGTGCCAGCAGCTTGGCGCGGGAGGCAGCCTACAATGAGCAGTTCTTC	CASSLAREAAYNEQFF
-	13	TRBV11-3	TRBJ1-2	-	TGTGCCAGCGCCGGGACACTTAACTATGGCTACACCTTC	CASAGTLNYGYTF
-	14	TRBV28	TRBJ2-1	-	TGTGCCAGCAGTTCGGGGATGAATGGCAATGAGCAGTTCTTC	CASSSGMNGNEQFF
-	14	TRBV6-1	TRBJ2-7	TRBD1	TGTGCCAGCAGTGAAGGGGACAGCTCCTACGAGCAGTACTTC	CASSEGDSSYEQYF
-	16	TRBV6-4	TRBJ2-4	-	TGTGCCAGCAGAGATACGCTCCGGGACACCAAAAACATTCAGTACTTC	CASRDTLRDTKNIQYF
-	15	TRBV28	TRBJ2-3	-	TGTGCCAGCAGTTTAACCCCCAGGAGCACAGATACGCAGTATTTT	CASSLTPRSTDTQYF
-	14	TRBV9	TRBJ1-1	-	TGTGCCAGCAGCGTAGCACACCATAACACTGAAGCTTTCTTT	CASSVAHHNTEAFF
once	16	TRBV7-2	TRBJ2-3	-	TGTGCCAGCAGCTTATGGGCGGGCGCCCTCACAGATACGCAGTATTTT	CASSLWAGALTDTQYF
-	13	TRBV14	TRBJ2-7	-	TGTGCCAGCAGCCAAGATGGGAGCTGGGAGCAGTACTTC	CASSQDGSWEQYF
-	16	TRBV30	TRBJ2-5	TRBD1	TGTGCCTGGAGCGGGTCCGGGACAGGGGGTCAAGAGACCCAGTACTTC	CAWSGSGTGGQETQYF
-	14	TRBV6-1	TRBJ2-7	TRBD1	TGTGCCAGCAGGCGGACAGGGGGGTACTACGAGCAGTACTTC	CASRRTGGYYEQYF
-	19	TRBV5-1	TRBJ2-3	TRBD2	TGCGCCAGCAGCTTGACGGTGTCTAGCGGGGGCCGCGGAACAGATACGCAGTATTTT	CASSLTVSSGGRGTDTQYF
-	15	TRBV7-7	TRBJ2-1	-	TGTGCTAGCAGCTTGGGGAGATACTCTGACAATGAGCAGTTCTTC	CASSLGRYSDNEQFF
once	14	TRBV21-1	TRBJ1-6	-	TGTGCCAGCACAGGGTTTCACTATAATTCACCCCTCCACTTT	CASTGFHYNSPLHF
-	15	TRBV2	TRBJ2-5	TRBD2	TGTGCCAGCAGTGTCCAGCGGGGGTTCCAAGAGACCCAGTACTTC	CASSVQRGFQETQYF
-	15	TRBV7-9	TRBJ2-5	-	TGTGCCAGCAGCTTGGGGCTGGCGGGGCAAGAGACCCAGTACTTC	CASSLGLAGQETQYF
-	13	TRBV19	TRBJ1-5	-	TGTGCCAGTAGTATTCAGGGGCCTCAGCCCCAGCATTTT	CASSIQGPQPQHF
once	19	TRBV18	TRBJ2-3	TRBD2	TGTGCCAGCTCACCACCTACACGACTCGGACTAGCCGGCACAGATACGCAGTATTTT	CASSPPTRLGLAGTDTQYF
-	15	TRBV10-3	TRBJ2-3	TRBD2	TGTGCCATCAGTCCCGGACTAGCGTTTACAGATACGCAGTATTTT	CAISPGLAFTDTQYF
once	15	TRBV6-5	TRBJ1-1	TRBD1	TGTGCCAGCAGTTACTCGACAGGGCAGGGCACTGAAGCTTTCTTT	CASSYSTGQGTEAFF
-	15	TRBV6-5	TRBJ2-3	TRBD2	TGTGCCAGCAGTTTTAGCGGGAGAGAGCCAGATACGCAGTATTTT	CASSFSGREPDTQYF
-	18	TRBV5-1	TRBJ1-2	TRBD1	TGCGCCAGCAGCCCGACCCCGGGACAGCGAATTAGAAACTATGGCTACACCTTC	CASSPTPGQRIRNYGYTF
-	14	TRBV10-2	TRBJ1-4	-	TGCGCCAGCAAGGCGGGGGCGAATAATGAAAAACTGTTTTTT	CASKAGANNEKLFF
-	16	TRBV6-6	TRBJ2-2	-	TGTGCCAGCAGAAACCCGGGACTCAAATTCACCGGGGAGCTGTTTTTT	CASRNPGLKFTGELFF
-	13	TRBV7-3	TRBJ1-5	-	TGTGCCAGCAGCCTAACCCCAGGTGAGCCCCAGCATTTT	CASSLTPGEPQHF
-	16	TRBV14	TRBJ2-1	-	TGTGCCAGCAGCCCCGAGGGCGGGAAAGGTTGGGATGAGCAGTTCTTC	CASSPEGGKGWDEQFF
-	16	TRBV5-6	TRBJ2-1	TRBD2	TGTGCCAGCAGCTTCGTTCGGACTAGCGGGACCCATGAGCAGTTCTTC	CASSFVRTSGTHEQFF
-	19	TRBV1	TRBJ1-1	-	TGCACCAGCAGCCCCGTAAATACAGGGCTAACCGTTATGAACACTGAAGCTTTCTTT	CTSSPVNTGLTVMNTEAFF
-	14	TRBV7-2	TRBJ1-2	-	TGTGCCAGCAGCTTAGGTCAGTCTAACTATGGCTACACCTTC	CASSLGQSNYGYTF
-	16	TRBV7-9	TRBJ2-5	TRBD2	TGTGCCAGCAGTACCCTCGCGGGGGGGTCCCAAGAGACCCAGTACTTC	CASSTLAGGSQETQYF
-	14	TRBV7-2	TRBJ2-7	TRBD2	TGTGCCAGCAGCCGTAGCGGGAGCACTTACGAGCAGTACTTC	CASSRSGSTYEQYF
-	16	TRBV19	TRBJ1-5	TRBD1	TGTGCCAGTAGTATCGGTGACAGGGGGTCCAATCAGCCCCAGCATTTT	CASSIGDRGSNQPQHF
-	13	TRBV5-4	TRBJ2-1	TRBD2	TGTGCCAGCAGCTTCCTAGCGGATGGGGAGCAGTTCTTC	CASSFLADGEQFF
-	16	TRBV5-1	TRBJ2-1	TRBD2	TGCGCCAGCAGCTTGGGGAGACTAGCGGGAGATAATGAGCAGTTCTTC	CASSLGRLAGDNEQFF
once	16	TRBV5-6	TRBJ2-2	TRBD1	TGTGCCAGCAGCCCCCGGGACAGGGGCGGCACCGGGGAGCTGTTTTTT	CASSPRDRGGTGELFF
-	18	TRBV9	TRBJ2-2	-	TGTGCCAGCAGCGTAGGGGGGATGGGGGGAGGCCTCACCGGGGAGCTGTTTTTT	CASSVGGMGGGLTGELFF
-	12	TRBV5-4	TRBJ1-1	-	TGTGCCAGCAGCCCGTCTAACACTGAAGCTTTCTTT	CASSPSNTEAFF
-	16	TRBV5-1	TRBJ2-1	TRBD2	TGCGCCAGCAGCTTTTGGGCTAGCGGGAGCAAGAATGAGCAGTTCTTC	CASSFWASGSKNEQFF
-	17	TRBV9	TRBJ2-1	TRBD2	TGTGCCAGCAGCGTAGATCCCCGGGGTAGCGGGGGGAATGAGCAGTTCTTC	CASSVDPRGSGGNEQFF
once	14	TRBV5-4	TRBJ2-4	TRBD2	TGTGCCAGCAGGCGGGAGGGGAACAAAAACATTCAGTACTTC	CASRREGNKNIQYF
-	12	TRBV7-2	TRBJ2-3	-	TGTGCCAGCAGCTTAGGGAGGAATACGCAGTATTTT	CASSLGRNTQYF
once	11	TRBV20-1	TRBJ2-7	TRBD2	TGCAGTGCAGGACTAGCCTACGAGCAGTACTTC	CSAGLAYEQYF
-	15	TRBV4-1	TRBJ1-3	-	TGCGCCAGCAGCCAAGAGGAGGGGCCCGGAAACACCATATATTTT	CASSQEEGPGNTIYF
-	17	TRBV4-1	TRBJ2-5	TRBD2	TGCGCCAGCAGCCAAGGGAGTGGGGCGGGGGGGGGAGAGACCCAGTACTTC	CASSQGSGAGGGETQYF
-	15	TRBV11-2	TRBJ1-2	-	TGTGCCAGCAGCTTTCAGCGGGGGGAGGGCTATGGCTACACCTTC	CASSFQRGEGYGYTF
-	16	TRBV5-1	TRBJ2-7	-	TGCGCCAGCAGCTTGGACTGGGCACGAAGCTCCTACGAGCAGTACTTC	CASSLDWARSSYEQYF
-	14	TRBV6-1	TRBJ2-7	-	TGTGCCAGGACCTGGGGGGACAGAAGGTACGAGCAGTACTTC	CARTWGDRRYEQYF
once	16	TRBV5-5	TRBJ1-6	-	TGTGCCAGCAGCTTGCCAGGACAGCTCTATAATTCACCCCTCCACTTT	CASSLPGQLYNSPLHF
-	16	TRBV28	TRBJ1-5	-	TGTGCCAGCAGTTGGGGAGCGGGACCCAGGGATCAGCCCCAGCATTTT	CASSWGAGPRDQPQHF
-	16	TRBV7-2	TRBJ1-3	-	TGTGCCAGCAGCTTAGTGGGCAGGCAAGCTGGAAACACCATATATTTT	CASSLVGRQAGNTIYF
-	13	TRBV5-1	TRBJ2-3	TRBD1	TGCGCCAGCAGCCCACAGGGGGCAGATACGCAGTATTTT	CASSPQGADTQYF
-	13	TRBV27	TRBJ1-5	TRBD1	TGTGCCAGCCGGGACAGGGCTTTCCAGCCCCAGCATTTT	CASRDRAFQPQHF
-	12	TRBV10-3	TRBJ2-7	-	TGTGCCATCAGTGAGTCGAACTCCGAGCAGTACTTC	CAISESNSEQYF
few	16	TRBV19	TRBJ2-2	TRBD1	TGTGCCAGTACCCCGACAAGGACAGGCAACACCGGGGAGCTGTTTTTT	CASTPTRTGNTGELFF
-	15	TRBV30	TRBJ2-2	-	TGTGCCTGGAGGGCTGTCACGACGAACACCGGGGAGCTGTTTTTT	CAWRAVTTNTGELFF
few	12	TRBV5-4	TRBJ2-2	-	TGTGCCAGCAGCTACAGGGCCGGGGAGCTGTTTTTT	CASSYRAGELFF
-	17	TRBV11-2	TRBJ1-1	TRBD1	TGTGCCAGCAGCTCTCACAGGGGGCGCGGTAGGGTACCTGAAGCTTTCTTT	CASSSHRGRGRVPEAFF